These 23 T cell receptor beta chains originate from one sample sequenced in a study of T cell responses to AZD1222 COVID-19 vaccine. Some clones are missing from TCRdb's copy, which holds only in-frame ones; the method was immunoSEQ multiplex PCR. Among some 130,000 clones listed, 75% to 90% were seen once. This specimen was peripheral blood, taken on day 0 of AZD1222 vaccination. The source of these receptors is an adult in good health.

Here the CDR3 DNA reads TGCGCCAGCAGCCAAGTAGGGGGGATCACTGAAGCTTTCTTT. Amino acid sequence: CASSQVGGITEAFF. The gene calls are TRBV4-3 and TRBJ1-1, with D perhaps TRBD1 (6 bases). Germline CDR1 reads LGHNA; CDR2 reads YSLEER. The ends were cut back, 1 base at V and 4 bases at J, with 10 bases in the middle. This CDR3 contains 14 residues.

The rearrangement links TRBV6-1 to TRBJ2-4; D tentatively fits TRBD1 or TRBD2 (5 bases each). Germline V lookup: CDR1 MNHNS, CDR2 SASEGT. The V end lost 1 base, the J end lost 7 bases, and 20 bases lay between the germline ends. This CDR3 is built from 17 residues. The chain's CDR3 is CASSEGFGGVQMNIQYF. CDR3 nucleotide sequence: TGTGCCAGCAGTGAAGGGTTTGGGGGAGTTCAGATGAACATTCAGTACTTC.

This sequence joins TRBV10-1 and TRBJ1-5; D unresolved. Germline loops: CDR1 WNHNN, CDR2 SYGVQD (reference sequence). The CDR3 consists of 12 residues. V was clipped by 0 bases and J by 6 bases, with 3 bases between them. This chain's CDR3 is CASSESSQPQHF. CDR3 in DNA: TGCGCCAGCAGTGAGTCGTCTCAGCCCCAGCATTTT.

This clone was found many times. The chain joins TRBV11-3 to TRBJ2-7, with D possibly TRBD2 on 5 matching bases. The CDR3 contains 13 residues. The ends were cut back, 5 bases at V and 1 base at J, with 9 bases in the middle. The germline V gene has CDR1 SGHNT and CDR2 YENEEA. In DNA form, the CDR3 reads TGTGCCAGCAGCCCCGGGGTATCCTACGAGCAGTACTTC. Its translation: CASSPGVSYEQYF.

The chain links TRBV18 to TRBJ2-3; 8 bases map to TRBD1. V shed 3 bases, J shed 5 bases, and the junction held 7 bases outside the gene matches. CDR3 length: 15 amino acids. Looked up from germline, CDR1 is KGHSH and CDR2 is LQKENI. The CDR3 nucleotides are TGTGCCAGCTCACCGAGAAGACAGGGGCAAGATACGCAGTATTTT. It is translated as CASSPRRQGQDTQYF. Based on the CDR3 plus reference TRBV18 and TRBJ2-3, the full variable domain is NAGVMQNPRHLVRRRGQEARLRCSPMKGHSHVYWYRQLPEEGLKFMVYLQKENIIDESGMPKERFSAEFPKEGPSILRIQQVVRGDSAAYFCASSPRRQGQDTQYFGPGTRLTVL.

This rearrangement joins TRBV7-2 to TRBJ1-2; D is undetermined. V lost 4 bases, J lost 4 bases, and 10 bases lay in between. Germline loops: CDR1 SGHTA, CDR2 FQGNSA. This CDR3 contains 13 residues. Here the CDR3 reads CASSSPWGYGYTF. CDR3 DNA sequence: TGTGCCAGCAGCTCCCCCTGGGGCTATGGCTACACCTTC.

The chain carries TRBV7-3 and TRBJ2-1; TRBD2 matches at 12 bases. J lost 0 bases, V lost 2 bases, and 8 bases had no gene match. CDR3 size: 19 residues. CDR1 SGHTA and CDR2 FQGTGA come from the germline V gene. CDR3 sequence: CASSLAGTSGSSSYNEQFF. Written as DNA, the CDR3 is TGTGCCAGCAGCTTAGCCGGGACTAGCGGGTCGAGCTCCTACAATGAGCAGTTCTTC.

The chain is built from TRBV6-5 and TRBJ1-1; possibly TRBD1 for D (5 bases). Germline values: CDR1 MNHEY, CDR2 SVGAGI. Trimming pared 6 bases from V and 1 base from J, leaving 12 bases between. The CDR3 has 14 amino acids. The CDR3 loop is CASRARVANTEAFF. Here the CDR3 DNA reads TGTGCCAGCAGAGCCAGGGTAGCGAACACTGAAGCTTTCTTT.

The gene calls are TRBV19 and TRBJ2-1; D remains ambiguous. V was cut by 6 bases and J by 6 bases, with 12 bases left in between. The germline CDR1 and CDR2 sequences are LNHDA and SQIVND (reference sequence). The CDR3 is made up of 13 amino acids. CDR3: CASSPGRVNEQFF. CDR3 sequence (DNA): TGTGCCAGTAGCCCAGGTAGGGTCAATGAGCAGTTCTTC.

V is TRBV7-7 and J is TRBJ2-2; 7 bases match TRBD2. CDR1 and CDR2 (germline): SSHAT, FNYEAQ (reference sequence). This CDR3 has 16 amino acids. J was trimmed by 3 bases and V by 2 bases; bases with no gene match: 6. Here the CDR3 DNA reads TGTGCCAGCAGCTTAAACCTGGGGGGGGACACCGGGGAGCTGTTTTTT. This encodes CASSLNLGGDTGELFF.

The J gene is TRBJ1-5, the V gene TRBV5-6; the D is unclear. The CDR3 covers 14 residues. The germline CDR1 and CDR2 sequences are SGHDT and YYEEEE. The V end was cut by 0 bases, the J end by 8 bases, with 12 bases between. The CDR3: CASSLGWGLKPQHF. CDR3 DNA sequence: TGTGCCAGCAGCTTGGGCTGGGGTTTGAAGCCCCAGCATTTT.

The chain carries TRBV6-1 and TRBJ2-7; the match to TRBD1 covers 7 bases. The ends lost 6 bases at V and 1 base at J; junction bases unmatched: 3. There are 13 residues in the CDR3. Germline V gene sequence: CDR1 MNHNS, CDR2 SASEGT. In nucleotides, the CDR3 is TGTGCCAGCAGATCAGGGGGATCCTACGAGCAGTACTTC. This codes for CASRSGGSYEQYF.

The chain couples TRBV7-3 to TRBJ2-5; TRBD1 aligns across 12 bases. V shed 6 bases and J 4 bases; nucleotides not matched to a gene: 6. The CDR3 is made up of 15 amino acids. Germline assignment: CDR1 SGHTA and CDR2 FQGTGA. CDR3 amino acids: CASRAGQGAGETQYF. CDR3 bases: TGTGCCAGCAGAGCGGGACAGGGGGCGGGAGAGACCCAGTACTTC.

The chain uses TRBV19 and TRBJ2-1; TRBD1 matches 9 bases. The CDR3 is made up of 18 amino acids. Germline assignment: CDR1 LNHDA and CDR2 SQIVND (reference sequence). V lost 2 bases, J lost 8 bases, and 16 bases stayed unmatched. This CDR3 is CASSILIGTGRSIHEQFF. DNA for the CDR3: TGTGCCAGTAGTATACTCATTGGGACAGGGAGGTCAATCCATGAGCAGTTCTTC. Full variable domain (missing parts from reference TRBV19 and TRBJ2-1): DGGITQSPKYLFRKEGQNVTLSCEQNLNHDAMYWYRQDPGQGLRLIYYSQIVNDFQKGDIAEGYSVSREKKESFPLTVTSAQKNPTAFYLCASSILIGTGRSIHEQFFGPGTRLTVL.

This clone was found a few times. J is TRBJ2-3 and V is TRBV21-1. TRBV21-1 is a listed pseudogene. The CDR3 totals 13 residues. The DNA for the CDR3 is TGTGCCAGCAGCAAAAGGGGCACAGATACGCAGTATTTT. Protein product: CASSKRGTDTQYF.

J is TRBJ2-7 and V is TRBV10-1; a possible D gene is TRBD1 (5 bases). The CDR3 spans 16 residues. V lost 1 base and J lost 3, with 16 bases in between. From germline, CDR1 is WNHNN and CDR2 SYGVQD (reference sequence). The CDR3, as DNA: TGCGCCAGCAGTGAGTATTCGACAGACCTGATCTACGAGCAGTACTTC. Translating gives CASSEYSTDLIYEQYF.

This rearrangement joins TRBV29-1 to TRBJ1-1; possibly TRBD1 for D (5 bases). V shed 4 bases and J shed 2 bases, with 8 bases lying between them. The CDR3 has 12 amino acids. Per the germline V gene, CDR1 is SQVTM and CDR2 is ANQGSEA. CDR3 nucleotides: TGCAGCGTTGCAGGGACCAACACTGAAGCTTTCTTT. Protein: CSVAGTNTEAFF.

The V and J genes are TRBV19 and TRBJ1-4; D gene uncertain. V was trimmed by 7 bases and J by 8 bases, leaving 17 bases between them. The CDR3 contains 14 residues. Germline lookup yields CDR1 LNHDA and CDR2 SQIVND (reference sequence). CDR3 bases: TGTGCCAGTAACCTGGGGAGGATCCGGGAAAAACTGTTTTTT. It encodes CASNLGRIREKLFF. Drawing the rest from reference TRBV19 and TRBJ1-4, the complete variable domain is DGGITQSPKYLFRKEGQNVTLSCEQNLNHDAMYWYRQDPGQGLRLIYYSQIVNDFQKGDIAEGYSVSREKKESFPLTVTSAQKNPTAFYLCASNLGRIREKLFFGSGTQLSVL.

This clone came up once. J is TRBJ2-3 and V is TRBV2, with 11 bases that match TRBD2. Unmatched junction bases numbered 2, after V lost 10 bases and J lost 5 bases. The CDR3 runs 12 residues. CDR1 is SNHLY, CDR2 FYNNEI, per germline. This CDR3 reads CATGLAGDTQYF. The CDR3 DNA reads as TGTGCCACAGGACTAGCGGGAGATACGCAGTATTTT.

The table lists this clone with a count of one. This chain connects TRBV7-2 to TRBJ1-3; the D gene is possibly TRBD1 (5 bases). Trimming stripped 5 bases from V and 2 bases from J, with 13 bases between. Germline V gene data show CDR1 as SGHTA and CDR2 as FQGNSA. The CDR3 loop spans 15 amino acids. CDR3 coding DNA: TGTGCCAGCAGCCGCACAGGAGGAGCTGGAAACACCATATATTTT. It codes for CASSRTGGAGNTIYF.

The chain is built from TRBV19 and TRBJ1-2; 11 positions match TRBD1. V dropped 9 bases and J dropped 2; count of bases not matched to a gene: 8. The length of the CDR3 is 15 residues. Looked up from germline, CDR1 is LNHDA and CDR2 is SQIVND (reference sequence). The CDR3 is CASRDRGNWNYGYTF. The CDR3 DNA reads TGTGCCAGCCGGGACAGGGGGAACTGGAACTATGGCTACACCTTC.

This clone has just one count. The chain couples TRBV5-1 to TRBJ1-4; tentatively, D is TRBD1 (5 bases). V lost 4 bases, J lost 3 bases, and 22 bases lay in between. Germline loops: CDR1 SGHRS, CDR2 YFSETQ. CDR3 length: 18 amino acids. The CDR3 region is CASSLRQIGALSNEKLFF. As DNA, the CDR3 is TGCGCCAGCAGCCTCCGACAAATCGGGGCGCTTTCTAATGAAAAACTGTTTTTT.

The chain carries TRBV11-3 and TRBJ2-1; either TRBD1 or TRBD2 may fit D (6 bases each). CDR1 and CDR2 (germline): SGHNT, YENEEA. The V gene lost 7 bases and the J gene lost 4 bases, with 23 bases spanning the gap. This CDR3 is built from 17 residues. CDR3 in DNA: TGTGCCAGCACCCCCCATTGGGGGGACATCTATTACAATGAGCAGTTCTTC. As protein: CASTPHWGDIYYNEQFF.